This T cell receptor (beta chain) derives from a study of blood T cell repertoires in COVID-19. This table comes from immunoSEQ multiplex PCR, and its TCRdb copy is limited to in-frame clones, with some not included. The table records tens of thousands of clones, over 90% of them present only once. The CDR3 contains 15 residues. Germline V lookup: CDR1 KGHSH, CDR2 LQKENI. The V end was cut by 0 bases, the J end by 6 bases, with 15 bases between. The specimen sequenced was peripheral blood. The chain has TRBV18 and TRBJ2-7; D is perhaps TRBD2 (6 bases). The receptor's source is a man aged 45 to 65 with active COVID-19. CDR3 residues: CASSPPSQGGFEQYF. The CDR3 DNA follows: TGTGCCAGCTCACCACCGAGTCAGGGAGGTTTCGAGCAGTACTTC. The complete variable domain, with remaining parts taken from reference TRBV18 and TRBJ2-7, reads NAGVMQNPRHLVRRRGQEARLRCSPMKGHSHVYWYRQLPEEGLKFMVYLQKENIIDESGMPKERFSAEFPKEGPSILRIQQVVRGDSAAYFCASSPPSQGGFEQYFGPGTRLTVT.